The 23 T cell receptor beta chains listed next were all sequenced from one sample in a study of response to subunit inactivated influenza vaccine. TCRdb re-called the RT-PCR reads with MiXCR, one entry per CDR3 protein. The repertoire includes under 750,000 distinct CDR3 sequences, roughly 10% of them detected once, and 9.5% to 13% sits in the top ten. The sequencing used PBMCs from blood, collected on the day of vaccination. All receptors come from a man aged 50-60 years who received an inactivated influenza vaccine.

This clonotype was counted a few times. The chain combines TRBV12-3 or TRBV12-4 with TRBJ2-7; 7 bases match TRBD1. This CDR3 region has 13 residues. V was pared by 6 bases and J by 2 bases, with 4 bases of the junction left unmatched. The CDR3 nucleotides read TGTGCCAGCAGCGGGACAGCCACCTACGAGCAGTACTTC. Protein product: CASSGTATYEQYF.

This clonotype came up a few times. J is TRBJ2-5 and V is TRBV10-2; D gene unclear. Looked up from germline, CDR1 is WSHSY and CDR2 is SAAADI. The CDR3 covers 12 residues. Trimming pared 6 bases from V and 5 bases from J, leaving 10 bases between. CDR3 loop: CASRRPAETQYF. In DNA form, the CDR3 reads TGCGCCAGCAGACGACCGGCCGAGACCCAGTACTTC.

The gene calls are TRBV3-1 and TRBJ2-5, with D perhaps matching TRBD1 (6 bases). The CDR3 has 11 amino acids. Looked up from germline, CDR1 is LGHDT and CDR2 is YNNKEL (reference sequence). With 2 bases removed from V and 9 bases from J, the gap between germline ends came to 7 bases. The CDR3 is CASSQQGPQYF. The CDR3 bases are TGTGCCAGCAGCCAACAGGGGCCCCAGTACTTC.

This chain uses TRBV4-1 with TRBJ1-2, with D uncertain. Germline CDR1 is MGHRA and CDR2 is YSYEKL. V was clipped by 6 bases and J by 1 base, with 15 bases between them. The CDR3 consists of 15 residues. The CDR3 reads CASSPGMLINYGYTF. CDR3 sequence (DNA): TGCGCCAGCAGTCCCGGGATGCTGATTAACTATGGCTACACCTTC.

The chain uses TRBV11-2 and TRBJ2-1; tentative D call: TRBD2 (5 bases). Trimming stripped 5 bases from V and 9 bases from J, with 17 bases between. This CDR3 region has 14 residues. Germline assignment: CDR1 SGHAT and CDR2 FQNNGV. CDR3 bases: TGTGCCAGCAGCGATCGTTCTAGCTATGGTGAGCAGTTCTTC. It translates to CASSDRSSYGEQFF.

The CDR3 nucleotides are TGCAGCGTTGAAATAGGACAGGGGCGGGAGCAGTACTTC. It translates to CSVEIGQGREQYF. The chain couples TRBV29-1 to TRBJ2-7, with 9 bases identical to TRBD1. The CDR3 runs to 13 residues. Trimming removed 2 bases from V and 7 bases from J; junction bases left unmatched: 6. Germline V lookup: CDR1 SQVTM, CDR2 ANQGSEA.

This clonotype turned up a few times. This sequence joins TRBV18 and TRBJ2-2, with D unresolved. The CDR3 is made up of 16 amino acids. Germline V lookup: CDR1 KGHSH, CDR2 LQKENI. Trimming took off 3 bases at V and 1 base at J, with 12 bases between the two ends. The CDR3 loop is CASSPPPALNTGELFF. The CDR3 region has the DNA TGTGCCAGCTCACCTCCCCCAGCGTTGAACACCGGGGAGCTGTTTTTT.

The sample holds a few counts of this clonotype. This chain uses TRBV20-1 with TRBJ1-5; 7 bases match TRBD1. CDR1 and CDR2 (germline): DFQATT, SNEGSKA (reference sequence). The trim removed 3 bases at V and 3 bases at J, leaving 8 bases unmatched. The CDR3 runs to 15 residues. The CDR3 DNA follows: TGCAGTGCTAGGGTGACAGGGCAGGACAATCAGCCCCAGCATTTT. This encodes CSARVTGQDNQPQHF.

At least ten counts were recorded for this clonotype. The gene calls are TRBV29-1 and TRBJ2-7, with no clear D. With 3 bases removed from V and 5 bases from J, the gap between germline ends came to 11 bases. The CDR3 runs to 12 residues. Germline CDR1 reads SQVTM; CDR2 reads ANQGSEA. The CDR3: CSVEKGSNEQYF. CDR3 in DNA: TGCAGCGTTGAGAAAGGTTCCAACGAGCAGTACTTC.

This clonotype was counted a few times. V and J are TRBV4-2 and TRBJ2-1; 10 bases line up with TRBD2. The CDR3 has 15 residues. Germline V gene data show CDR1 as LGHNA and CDR2 as YNFKEQ. Trimming cost V 1 base and J 8 bases; bases outside gene matches: 5. The CDR3 bases are TGTGCCAGCAGCCAAGCAGCGGGAGGGTTATATGAGCAGTTCTTC. Amino acid sequence: CASSQAAGGLYEQFF.

The chain is built from TRBV29-1 and TRBJ2-6; tentatively, D is TRBD1 or TRBD2 (6 bases each). The V and J ends lost 4 bases and 0 bases respectively, with 16 bases between them. Looked up from germline, CDR1 is SQVTM and CDR2 is ANQGSEA. The CDR3 runs to 17 residues. CDR3 region: CSVGGGRGSSGANVLTF. DNA of the CDR3: TGCAGCGTTGGAGGGGGGCGAGGGAGCTCTGGGGCCAACGTCCTGACTTTC.

The J gene is TRBJ2-3, the V gene TRBV11-2; 7 bases agree with TRBD2. The germline gives CDR1 SGHAT, CDR2 FQNNGV. V was pared by 4 bases and J by 1 base, with 5 bases of the junction left unmatched. The CDR3 runs to 15 residues. The CDR3 DNA reads TGTGCCAGCAGCTATCCTAGCGGTGGCACAGATACGCAGTATTTT. It is translated as CASSYPSGGTDTQYF.

The sample holds a few counts of this clonotype. The chain combines TRBV27 with TRBJ2-7, with TRBD1 matching 9 bases. Germline V gives CDR1 MNHEY, CDR2 SMNVEV (reference sequence). The trim removed 4 bases at V and 5 bases at J, leaving 9 bases unmatched. The CDR3 is made up of 15 amino acids. CDR3 loop: CASSYLGTGSHEQYF. CDR3 in DNA: TGTGCCAGCAGTTACCTCGGGACAGGGTCCCACGAGCAGTACTTC.

V gene TRBV12-3 or TRBV12-4 combines with J gene TRBJ2-4; the D is unclear. This CDR3 is built from 15 residues. Between the trimmed V and J ends, which lost 6 bases and 1 base, there was a span of 13 bases. CDR3 DNA: TGTGCCAGCAGGCTCTACACATACGCCAAAAACATTCAGTACTTC. It codes for CASRLYTYAKNIQYF.

The genes are TRBV5-1 and TRBJ2-3; the match to TRBD1 covers 8 bases. The CDR3 spans 14 residues. CDR1 is SGHRS and CDR2 is YFSETQ in the germline V gene. The J segment lost 6 bases and the V segment lost 4 bases, leaving 7 bases of the junction unmatched. The CDR3 region is CASSTGQEADTQYF. The CDR3 DNA reads TGCGCCAGCAGCACGGGACAGGAAGCGGATACGCAGTATTTT. Combining the CDR3 with reference TRBV5-1 and TRBJ2-3 gives the whole variable domain KAGVTQTPRYLIKTRGQQVTLSCSPISGHRSVSWYQQTPGQGLQFLFEYFSETQRNKGNFPGRFSGRQFSNSRSEMNVSTLELGDSALYLCASSTGQEADTQYFGPGTRLTVL.

This rearrangement joins TRBV4-3 to TRBJ1-4; 9 nucleotides align to TRBD1. The CDR3 has 18 residues. V dropped 0 bases and J dropped 7; count of bases not matched to a gene: 12. Germline V CDR1 and CDR2: LGHNA, YSLEER. The CDR3 region has the DNA TGCGCCAGCAGCCAAGATATCTACGTGGACAGGGGCGGTGAAAAACTGTTTTTT. Protein: CASSQDIYVDRGGEKLFF.

This clonotype was recorded a few times. CDR3 protein: CASSLAARGLGYEQYF. For the CDR3, the DNA is TGTGCCAGCAGCTTAGCTGCCAGGGGACTAGGCTACGAGCAGTACTTC. The J gene is TRBJ2-7, the V gene TRBV7-8; 8 bases align to TRBD2. With V trimmed by 0 bases and J by 3 bases, 7 bases remained unmatched. This CDR3 is built from 16 residues. Germline values: CDR1 SGHVS, CDR2 FQNEAQ.

The table lists this clonotype with a few counts. This chain joins TRBV7-6 and TRBJ2-1; TRBD2 matches at 10 bases. Trimming took 5 bases from V and 0 from J; bases not matched to a gene: 13. The CDR3 has 19 amino acids. The V gene's germline CDR1 is SGHVS and CDR2 FNYEAQ. This CDR3 is CASSAGPSGRSSSYNEQFF. CDR3 nucleotides: TGTGCCAGCAGCGCGGGTCCTAGCGGGAGATCCAGCTCCTACAATGAGCAGTTCTTC.

This clonotype was seen many times. The V gene is TRBV7-9, the J gene TRBJ2-5; possible D gene TRBD2, 6 bases. The V end lost 3 bases, the J end lost 5 bases, and 7 bases lay between the germline ends. Germline assignment: CDR1 SEHNR and CDR2 FQNEAQ (reference sequence). The CDR3 contains 12 residues. The CDR3 sequence is CASSFGRETQYF. The CDR3 coding sequence is TGTGCCAGCAGCTTTGGGAGGGAGACCCAGTACTTC. Looking up the rest from reference TRBV7-9 and TRBJ2-5 gives the full variable domain: DTGVSQNPRHKITKRGQNVTFRCDPISEHNRLYWYRQTLGQGPEFLTYFQNEAQLEKSRLLSDRFSAERPKGSFSTLEIQRTEQGDSAMYLCASSFGRETQYFGPGTRLLVL.

This clonotype was observed a handful of times. The chain links TRBV30 to TRBJ2-2, with a possible D match to TRBD2 (5 bases). There are 14 residues in the CDR3. The germline gives CDR1 GTSNPN, CDR2 SVGIG (reference sequence). The CDR3 DNA reads TGTGCAACAGAGGGCCGGGTGTATTCCGGGGAGCTGTTTTTT. Amino acids: CATEGRVYSGELFF. The whole variable domain, filled in from reference TRBV30 and TRBJ2-2, reads SQTIHQWPATLVQPVGSPLSLECTVEGTSNPNLYWYRQAAGRGLQLLFYSVGIGQISSEVPQNLSASRPQDRQFILSSKKLLLSDSGFYLCATEGRVYSGELFFGEGSRLTVL.

For this clonotype: A read error may be the cause here, since a much bigger clone is one base away. V and J are TRBV29-1 and TRBJ1-1; a possible D gene is TRBD1 (5 bases). CDR3 length: 13 amino acids. The germline V gene has CDR1 SQVTM and CDR2 ANQGSEA. The V gene lost 7 bases and the J gene lost 10 bases, with 22 bases spanning the gap. CDR3 sequence (DNA): TGCAGCGCCAAAGCGTCGGGACTGAGGGGAGCTTTCTTT. Its translation: CSAKASGLRGAFF.

The rearrangement uses TRBV20-1 and TRBJ2-7; 14 nucleotides agree with TRBD2. In germline, CDR1 is DFQATT, CDR2 SNEGSKA (reference sequence). The CDR3 is 16 residues long. Losses at the gene ends were 2 bases for V and 0 bases for J; bases not matched to a gene: 3. DNA of the CDR3: TGCAGTGCTAGACCCGGACTAGCGGGAGGCTCCTACGAGCAGTACTTC. Translated: CSARPGLAGGSYEQYF.

This clonotype was recorded a few times. The genes are TRBV11-2 and TRBJ1-4; no definite D call. Germline values: CDR1 SGHAT, CDR2 FQNNGV. This CDR3 spans 16 amino acids. Trimming removed 2 bases at V and 7 bases at J, with 17 bases between. CDR3 sequence (DNA): TGTGCCAGCAGCTTACAAAGTTTGGGTAGTGGTGAAAAACTGTTTTTT. Residues: CASSLQSLGSGEKLFF.